Shown below are 31 T cell receptor beta chains from a single sample sequenced in a study of blood T cell repertoires in COVID-19. Clones were sequenced by immunoSEQ multiplex PCR, and TCRdb holds only the in-frame ones, with some missing. This table has about 250,000 clones, 75% to 90% appearing once. The sample comprised PBMCs or T cells enriched from blood (not recorded which). Source of these receptors: a woman between 18 and 29 years old who had recovered from COVID-19.

This clone was observed a handful of times. The rearrangement uses TRBV5-4 and TRBJ1-6; maybe TRBD1 (5 bases). V was pared by 1 base and J by 9 bases, with 11 bases between. Germline V gene data show CDR1 as SGHNT and CDR2 as YYREEE (reference sequence). This CDR3 region has 14 residues. This CDR3 is CASSLRQGGSPLHF. The DNA of the CDR3 is TGTGCCAGCAGCTTGAGGCAGGGAGGTTCACCCCTCCACTTT.

The rearrangement uses TRBV12-3 or TRBV12-4 and TRBJ2-3, with 12 bases matching TRBD2. The CDR3 has 13 residues. The trim removed 6 bases at V and 10 bases at J, leaving 5 bases unmatched. CDR3 in DNA: TGTGCCAGCAGAGCTAGCGGGGGGGGATCGCAGTATTTT. This sequence encodes CASRASGGGSQYF.

The rearrangement links TRBV18 to TRBJ2-2; no reliable D call. The CDR3 length is 14 residues. V was clipped by 3 bases and J by 1 base, with 6 bases between them. Per germline, CDR1 KGHSH and CDR2 LQKENI. The CDR3: CASSPSGNTGELFF. Here the CDR3 DNA reads TGTGCCAGCTCACCGTCAGGGAACACCGGGGAGCTGTTTTTT.

V is TRBV6-5 and J is TRBJ2-7; 7 bases fit TRBD1. The V gene's germline CDR1 is MNHEY and CDR2 SVGAGI. CDR3 size: 14 residues. V shed 6 bases and J 5 bases; nucleotides not matched to a gene: 10. The CDR3 region is CASSSPDRANEQYF. The CDR3 DNA reads as TGTGCCAGCAGCTCCCCCGACAGGGCCAACGAGCAGTACTTC.

Of note for this clone: An end of the junction differs from the germline gene, which may be a read error. This rearrangement joins TRBV5-1 to TRBJ2-5; 12 bases map to TRBD2. The CDR3 consists of 17 residues. Germline CDR1 SGHRS, CDR2 YFSETQ. DNA of the CDR3: TGCGCCCGCAGCCCGGGCCTAGCGGGGGGGTACCAAGAGACCCAGTACTTC. Amino acid sequence: CARSPGLAGGYQETQYF.

This clone was recorded only once. The J gene is TRBJ1-1, the V gene TRBV27; D is unclear. V was clipped by 7 bases and J by 1 base, with 4 bases between them. The germline gives CDR1 MNHEY, CDR2 SMNVEV (reference sequence). CDR3 length: 11 residues. CDR3 protein: CASKANTEAFF. The CDR3 coding sequence is TGTGCCAGCAAAGCGAACACTGAAGCTTTCTTT.

J is TRBJ1-1 and V is TRBV6-2 or TRBV6-3, with a possible D match to TRBD1 (5 bases). Looked up from germline, CDR1 is MNHEY and CDR2 is SVGEGT. Trimming took off 2 bases at V and 3 bases at J, with 10 bases between the two ends. This CDR3 contains 14 residues. In DNA, the CDR3 is TGTGCCAGCAGTTACGCCGGGGGATACACTGAAGCTTTCTTT. It translates to CASSYAGGYTEAFF.

This chain connects TRBV7-9 to TRBJ2-5, with TRBD2 matching 8 bases. Trimming cost V 5 bases and J 2 bases; bases outside gene matches: 10. The CDR3 contains 16 residues. Germline loops: CDR1 SEHNR, CDR2 FQNEAQ (reference sequence). CDR3 sequence: CASSPLQPGGQETQYF. The CDR3 DNA is TGTGCCAGCAGCCCCCTGCAACCGGGGGGGCAAGAGACCCAGTACTTC.

V gene TRBV30 combines with J gene TRBJ1-1; 8 bases are shared with TRBD1. CDR3 size: 13 residues. Looked up from germline, CDR1 is GTSNPN and CDR2 is SVGIG (reference sequence). V was clipped by 0 bases and J by 10 bases; unmatched bases: 7. The CDR3 DNA is TGTGCCTGGAGTGTACCCCAGGGGGCTGGAGCTTTCTTT. Translated, it gives CAWSVPQGAGAFF.

Only a few counts were recorded for this clone. V usage is TRBV25-1 and J usage is TRBJ1-2; 8 nucleotides align to TRBD1. The CDR3 is 15 residues long. From germline, CDR1 is MGHDK and CDR2 SYGVNS. The V gene end was trimmed by 6 bases and the J gene end by 4 bases; junction bases not matched to a gene: 10. CDR3: CASRASLTGAYGYTF. The CDR3 DNA is TGTGCCAGCAGGGCTTCTCTGACAGGGGCCTATGGCTACACCTTC.

The chain has TRBV25-1 and TRBJ1-2; maybe TRBD1 (5 bases). The V gene's germline CDR1 is MGHDK and CDR2 SYGVNS. V shed 2 bases and J shed 7 bases, with 11 bases lying between them. This CDR3 spans 13 amino acids. CDR3 loop: CASSEQGIAGYTF. The CDR3, as DNA: TGTGCCAGCAGTGAACAGGGCATCGCTGGCTACACCTTC.

The gene calls are TRBV23-1 and TRBJ2-1; D not certain. TRBV23-1 is flagged as an ORF with uncertain function. This CDR3 is 13 amino acids long. V lost 7 bases and J lost 3, with 10 bases in between. CDR3 coding DNA: TGCGCCAGCACCTGGGCCCTCTACAATGAGCAGTTCTTC. This codes for CASTWALYNEQFF.

This rearrangement joins TRBV5-1 to TRBJ1-1; D might be TRBD1 (6 bases). The germline CDR1 and CDR2 sequences are SGHRS and YFSETQ. CDR3 length equals 15 residues. V lost 1 base and J 0 bases, leaving 10 bases between the germline ends. CDR3 nucleotides: TGCGCCAGCAGCTTGAATACAGGGCTGAACACTGAAGCTTTCTTT. It codes for CASSLNTGLNTEAFF. The whole variable domain, filled in from reference TRBV5-1 and TRBJ1-1, reads KAGVTQTPRYLIKTRGQQVTLSCSPISGHRSVSWYQQTPGQGLQFLFEYFSETQRNKGNFPGRFSGRQFSNSRSEMNVSTLELGDSALYLCASSLNTGLNTEAFFGQGTRLTVV.

The CDR3 spells CASSMSQGLGGANVLTF. For the CDR3, the DNA is TGTGCCAGTAGTATGTCGCAGGGTCTGGGTGGGGCCAACGTCCTGACTTTC. The rearrangement links TRBV19 to TRBJ2-6; D is possibly TRBD1 (5 bases). The CDR3 has 17 residues. Trimming took 3 bases from V and 3 from J, leaving 15 bases between them. Germline V CDR1 and CDR2: LNHDA, SQIVND (reference sequence).

The rearrangement links TRBV12-3 or TRBV12-4 to TRBJ1-1; possibly TRBD1 for D (6 bases). With 7 bases removed from V and 7 bases from J, the gap between germline ends came to 10 bases. The CDR3 is 11 residues long. The CDR3 DNA is TGTGCCAGCAAACTGGGACATGAAGCTTTCTTT. Amino acids: CASKLGHEAFF.

The genes are TRBV15 and TRBJ2-2; a possible D gene is TRBD2 (6 bases). The germline gives CDR1 LNHNV, CDR2 YYDKDF (reference sequence). V shed 5 bases and J shed 0 bases, with 10 bases lying between them. The CDR3 contains 15 residues. Here the CDR3 DNA reads TGTGCCACCAGCGGCGGGATCTCGAACACCGGGGAGCTGTTTTTT. As protein: CATSGGISNTGELFF.

The CDR3 here is CASSVGGYQPQHF. In DNA, the CDR3 is TGCGCCAGCAGCGTAGGGGGTTATCAGCCCCAGCATTTT. This chain links TRBV4-1 with TRBJ1-5, with D possibly TRBD1 on 6 matching bases. Germline CDR1 MGHRA, CDR2 YSYEKL. V was pared by 5 bases and J by 5 bases, with 10 bases between. The CDR3 loop spans 13 amino acids.

The chain couples TRBV25-1 to TRBJ2-7, with 9 bases matching TRBD1. This CDR3 is built from 14 residues. J lost 3 bases, V lost 4 bases, and 4 bases had no gene match. The germline V gene has CDR1 MGHDK and CDR2 SYGVNS. The CDR3 loop is CASSAWTGVYEQYF. DNA of the CDR3: TGTGCCAGCAGTGCCTGGACAGGGGTCTACGAGCAGTACTTC.

This clone was observed a handful of times. V is TRBV30 and J is TRBJ1-2; 10 nucleotides line up with TRBD1. Losses at the gene ends were 0 bases for V and 8 bases for J; bases not matched to a gene: 6. This CDR3 is 14 amino acids long. Germline V gene sequence: CDR1 GTSNPN, CDR2 SVGIG (reference sequence). CDR3 protein: CAWSVTGQGDGYTF. The CDR3 nucleotides read TGTGCCTGGAGTGTAACCGGACAGGGGGACGGCTACACCTTC. Using reference TRBV30 and TRBJ1-2 for the parts outside the CDR3, the full variable domain is SQTIHQWPATLVQPVGSPLSLECTVEGTSNPNLYWYRQAAGRGLQLLFYSVGIGQISSEVPQNLSASRPQDRQFILSSKKLLLSDSGFYLCAWSVTGQGDGYTFGSGTRLTVV.

The J gene is TRBJ2-2, the V gene TRBV6-2 or TRBV6-3; maybe TRBD1 (5 bases). V was cut by 4 bases and J by 0 bases, with 9 bases left in between. Germline V gene sequence: CDR1 MNHEY, CDR2 SVGEGT. The CDR3 sequence is 15 residues long. CDR3 DNA: TGTGCCAGCAGTTTCGACAGATCGAACACCGGGGAGCTGTTTTTT. It codes for CASSFDRSNTGELFF.

The chain recombines TRBV5-1 with TRBJ2-3; TRBD2 aligns across 8 bases. The germline gives CDR1 SGHRS, CDR2 YFSETQ. This CDR3 contains 16 residues. V lost 0 bases to trimming and J lost 4 bases; unmatched junction nucleotides: 7. The CDR3 sequence is CASSLGQRGSADTQYF. The CDR3 bases are TGCGCCAGCAGCTTGGGACAGCGGGGGTCAGCAGATACGCAGTATTTT.

This sequence joins TRBV24-1 and TRBJ1-5, with 10 bases identical to TRBD1. Germline V CDR1 and CDR2: KGHDR, SFDVKD. Trimming at V came to 9 bases and at J to 6 bases, leaving 13 bases not matched to a gene. This CDR3 is built from 16 residues. The CDR3 protein is CATHPGQGFMGQPQHF. Written as DNA, the CDR3 is TGTGCCACCCACCCGGGACAGGGGTTCATGGGTCAGCCCCAGCATTTT.

The chain employs TRBV28 and TRBJ2-1; D is undetermined. Germline CDR1 reads MDHEN; CDR2 reads SYDVKM. The CDR3 sequence is 17 residues long. V lost 4 bases to trimming and J lost 6 bases, with 22 bases between them. The CDR3 nucleotides are TGTGCCAGCAGTTCCAACCAGGTCGGTCCACCATTCAATGAGCAGTTCTTC. Encoded protein: CASSSNQVGPPFNEQFF.

On this clone itself: Other DNA sequences in the sample encode the same CDR3. The V gene is TRBV6-8, the J gene TRBJ1-4, with a weak D call TRBD1 (6 bases). The CDR3 consists of 16 residues. The germline V and J ends were trimmed by 6 bases and 3 bases, with 17 bases remaining between them. Germline lookup yields CDR1 MNHGY and CDR2 SAAAGT. CDR3 DNA sequence: TGTGCCAGCAGCTCCGACAGGTTAGGTGCTAATGAAAAACTGTTTTTT. Residues: CASSSDRLGANEKLFF.

The chain couples TRBV19 to TRBJ2-5, with D perhaps matching TRBD2 (6 bases). CDR1 LNHDA and CDR2 SQIVND come from the germline V gene (reference sequence). Trimming took 6 bases from V and 11 from J, leaving 22 bases between them. This CDR3 region has 14 residues. In DNA, the CDR3 is TGTGCCAGTAGGAACGGGGGACGGACTCCCCAACAGTACTTC. It translates to CASRNGGRTPQQYF.

This chain links TRBV29-1 with TRBJ1-1, with a weak D call TRBD1 (6 bases). This CDR3 is built from 13 residues. Germline V gene sequence: CDR1 SQVTM, CDR2 ANQGSEA. The ends were cut back, 4 bases at V and 3 bases at J, with 12 bases in the middle. CDR3 nucleotides: TGCAGCGTTGGTACAGGGATACACACTGAAGCTTTCTTT. Residues: CSVGTGIHTEAFF.

This clone has just one count. J is TRBJ1-2 and V is TRBV10-2, with 7 positions matching TRBD1. The CDR3 is 12 amino acids. Trimming cost V 6 bases and J 2 bases; bases outside gene matches: 0. CDR1 WSHSY and CDR2 SAAADI come from the germline V gene. The CDR3 loop reads CASRTGNYGYTF. The CDR3 region has the DNA TGCGCCAGCAGGACAGGGAACTATGGCTACACCTTC.

This sequence joins TRBV28 and TRBJ2-4; a possible D gene is TRBD1 (6 bases). Trimming stripped 5 bases from V and 0 bases from J, with 11 bases between. Germline V gene sequence: CDR1 MDHEN, CDR2 SYDVKM. The CDR3 is made up of 15 amino acids. Written as DNA, the CDR3 is TGTGCCAGCAGTGACAGGTTTCTAGCCAAAAACATTCAGTACTTC. It translates to CASSDRFLAKNIQYF. The complete variable domain, with remaining parts taken from reference TRBV28 and TRBJ2-4, reads DVKVTQSSRYLVKRTGEKVFLECVQDMDHENMFWYRQDPGLGLRLIYFSYDVKMKEKGDIPEGYSVSREKKERFSLILESASTNQTSMYLCASSDRFLAKNIQYFGAGTRLSVL.

The rearrangement uses TRBV9 and TRBJ2-4; 9 bases agree with TRBD2. Germline V CDR1 and CDR2: SGDLS, YYNGEE. The CDR3 contains 14 residues. V shed 4 bases and J 4 bases; nucleotides not matched to a gene: 3. The CDR3, as DNA: TGTGCCAGCAGCCCCGCGGGGGGGAAAAACATTCAGTACTTC. Protein: CASSPAGGKNIQYF.

This chain links TRBV28 with TRBJ1-1; D gene ambiguous. The CDR3 loop spans 14 amino acids. CDR1 is MDHEN, CDR2 SYDVKM, per germline. V lost 2 bases and J 4 bases, leaving 11 bases between the germline ends. Written as DNA, the CDR3 is TGTGCCAGCAGTTTAGGGCCTTTTTTCACTGAAGCTTTCTTT. Amino acids: CASSLGPFFTEAFF. The complete variable domain, with remaining parts taken from reference TRBV28 and TRBJ1-1, reads DVKVTQSSRYLVKRTGEKVFLECVQDMDHENMFWYRQDPGLGLRLIYFSYDVKMKEKGDIPEGYSVSREKKERFSLILESASTNQTSMYLCASSLGPFFTEAFFGQGTRLTVV.

The genes are TRBV4-1 and TRBJ1-1; 8 nucleotides match TRBD1. The trim removed 1 base at V and 6 bases at J, leaving 1 base unmatched. Germline V gene lookup returns CDR1 MGHRA and CDR2 YSYEKL. The CDR3 extends over 13 amino acids. As DNA, the CDR3 is TGCGCCAGCAGCCAAGGGGGACAGGCTGAAGCTTTCTTT. Its translation: CASSQGGQAEAFF.